Shown below are 31 T cell receptor beta chains from a single sample sequenced in a study of cytomegalovirus exposure and HLA in healthy donors. PCR amplification relied on 60 Vbeta primers (plus 13 Jbeta primers). Sequencing used immunoSEQ multiplex PCR; TCRdb keeps in-frame clones, though not all of them. The sample holds roughly 100,000 clones. The source material was PBMCs. The receptor source for this set is a man aged 40-49 years in good health and CMV-seronegative.

The J gene is TRBJ1-4, the V gene TRBV5-8; no firm D call. In germline, CDR1 is SGHTS, CDR2 YDEGEE. V shed 4 bases and J shed 3 bases, with 13 bases lying between them. CDR3 length: 15 amino acids. CDR3 amino acids: CASSLRRYSNEKLFF. The CDR3 coding sequence is TGTGCCAGCAGCCTTAGGAGATACTCTAATGAAAAACTGTTTTTT.

The chain has TRBV2 and TRBJ2-2; TRBD1 matches at 8 bases. J was trimmed by 11 bases and V by 8 bases; bases with no gene match: 10. The CDR3 covers 13 residues. Germline CDR1 is SNHLY and CDR2 is FYNNEI. The chain's CDR3 is CASSLRGTGELFF. CDR3 DNA: TGTGCCAGCTCTCTACGGGGGACAGGCGAGCTGTTTTTT.

The V gene is TRBV21-1, the J gene TRBJ1-4; TRBD1 reflects the table's D call only, with no check against the DNA. TRBV21-1 is recorded as a pseudogene. CDR3 length: 15 residues. CDR3 region: CASSNDRIPNEKLFF. In nucleotides, the CDR3 is TGTGCCAGCAGCAACGACAGGATCCCAAATGAAAAACTGTTTTTT.

The chain uses TRBV12-5 and TRBJ2-7; TRBD2 aligns across 11 bases. The trim removed 6 bases at V and 0 bases at J, leaving 7 bases unmatched. The CDR3 is 16 residues long. Germline V CDR1 and CDR2: LGHNT, FRNRAP. CDR3 residues: CASGQGLAVSSYEQYF. CDR3 DNA sequence: TGTGCTAGTGGCCAGGGACTAGCGGTGAGCTCCTACGAGCAGTACTTC.

The chain carries TRBV5-4 and TRBJ2-6, with TRBD2 identical over 9 bases. Germline assignment: CDR1 SGHNT and CDR2 YYREEE (reference sequence). The CDR3 consists of 16 residues. The CDR3 is CAANAGGPPGANVLTF. CDR3 bases: TGTGCTGCCAATGCGGGGGGGCCCCCTGGGGCCAACGTCCTGACTTTC.

The genes are TRBV2 and TRBJ2-2; TRBD1 aligns across 7 bases. Per the germline V gene, CDR1 is SNHLY and CDR2 is FYNNEI. CDR3 length equals 12 residues. Germline trimming cut 3 bases from V and 11 bases from J; bases unmatched to any gene: 3. CDR3 region: CASSDHRGELFF. In DNA form, the CDR3 reads TGTGCCAGCAGTGATCACAGGGGAGAGCTGTTTTTT.

The chain carries TRBV19 and TRBJ2-1, with 8 bases lining up with TRBD2. This CDR3 is 13 amino acids long. J gave up 6 bases and V 5 bases, and 3 bases lay outside the gene matches. In germline, CDR1 is LNHDA, CDR2 SQIVND (reference sequence). The DNA for the CDR3 is TGTGCCAGTAGTTCCACTAGCGGCAATGAGCAGTTCTTC. It codes for CASSSTSGNEQFF.

The V gene is TRBV7-2, the J gene TRBJ2-1; 11 nucleotides agree with TRBD2. The germline V gene encodes CDR1 SGHTA and CDR2 FQGNSA. The CDR3 length is 15 residues. The junction had 8 bases not matched to a gene; V was cut back by 5 bases and J by 8 bases. In DNA, the CDR3 is TGTGCCAGCAGCCCTACTAGCGGGGGTAGGGATGAGCAGTTCTTC. It yields the protein CASSPTSGGRDEQFF.

The chain has TRBV19 and TRBJ2-5; D is possibly TRBD2 (6 bases). V lost 5 bases to trimming and J lost 2 bases, with 12 bases between them. The CDR3 contains 14 residues. Germline lookup yields CDR1 LNHDA and CDR2 SQIVND (reference sequence). Here the CDR3 reads CASSAGLLQETQYF. CDR3 coding DNA: TGTGCCAGTAGTGCGGGGTTACTACAAGAGACCCAGTACTTC.

Here the CDR3 reads CASSSRGNTEAFF. In DNA, the CDR3 is TGCGCCAGCAGCAGCAGGGGAAACACTGAAGCTTTCTTT. The V gene is TRBV5-1, the J gene TRBJ1-1, with D possibly being TRBD1 (6 bases). Germline V gives CDR1 SGHRS, CDR2 YFSETQ. The germline V and J ends were trimmed by 4 bases and 2 bases, with 9 bases remaining between them. CDR3 length: 13 residues.

V and J are TRBV30 and TRBJ1-3, with D perhaps matching TRBD1 (5 bases). Trimming left V 4 bases short and J 3 bases short, with 10 bases between. Germline assignment: CDR1 GTSNPN and CDR2 SVGIG (reference sequence). The CDR3 loop spans 13 amino acids. This CDR3 reads CAWKKGLGNTIYF. DNA for the CDR3: TGTGCCTGGAAGAAGGGGCTTGGAAACACCATATATTTT.

The genes are TRBV5-1 and TRBJ1-1; 9 bases map to TRBD1. This CDR3 spans 16 amino acids. CDR1 is SGHRS and CDR2 is YFSETQ in the germline V gene. V shed 6 bases, J shed 2 bases, and the junction held 11 bases outside the gene matches. CDR3 DNA: TGCGCCAGCACAACGGGGTACAGGGGGCTTAACACTGAAGCTTTCTTT. Protein: CASTTGYRGLNTEAFF.

The rearrangement links TRBV5-4 to TRBJ2-2; 8 bases map to TRBD2. In germline, CDR1 is SGHNT, CDR2 YYREEE (reference sequence). Losses at the gene ends were 4 bases for V and 5 bases for J; bases not matched to a gene: 19. CDR3 length: 19 residues. CDR3 nucleotides: TGTGCCAGCAGCCTTTATGGAGGAGCGGGAGTAAGTCTTACCGGGGAGCTGTTTTTT. This sequence encodes CASSLYGGAGVSLTGELFF.

The rearrangement joins TRBV6-5 to TRBJ1-3, with D perhaps matching TRBD1 (6 bases). V was trimmed by 6 bases and J by 8 bases, leaving 20 bases between them. The germline V gene encodes CDR1 MNHEY and CDR2 SVGAGI. The CDR3 spans 15 residues. The CDR3 loop is CASSPRGHQGDTIYF. The CDR3 nucleotides read TGTGCCAGCAGCCCCAGGGGCCACCAGGGAGACACCATATATTTT.

The chain recombines TRBV30 with TRBJ1-5; D call uncertain. This CDR3 is 14 amino acids long. The germline V gene encodes CDR1 GTSNPN and CDR2 SVGIG (reference sequence). The V and J ends lost 4 bases and 4 bases respectively, with 14 bases between them. The CDR3 loop is CAWNTGSFNQPQHF. Here the CDR3 DNA reads TGTGCCTGGAATACCGGGTCTTTTAATCAGCCCCAGCATTTT.

The chain employs TRBV19 and TRBJ1-1; D is undetermined. The CDR3 covers 14 residues. Trimming left V 4 bases short and J 1 base short, with 10 bases between. Germline V gives CDR1 LNHDA, CDR2 SQIVND (reference sequence). CDR3 in amino acids: CASSREAQNTEAFF. Here the CDR3 DNA reads TGTGCCAGTAGTAGAGAGGCCCAGAACACTGAAGCTTTCTTT.

The chain is built from TRBV29-1 and TRBJ2-5; TRBD2 is a possible D gene (5 bases). Trimming removed 5 bases from V and 2 bases from J, with 15 bases in between. There are 14 residues in the CDR3. Germline lookup yields CDR1 SQVTM and CDR2 ANQGSEA. The CDR3 loop is CSVPLLATQETQYF. CDR3 DNA sequence: TGCAGCGTTCCCCTGTTAGCGACACAAGAGACCCAGTACTTC. Drawing the rest from reference TRBV29-1 and TRBJ2-5, the complete variable domain is SAVISQKPSRDICQRGTSLTIQCQVDSQVTMMFWYRQQPGQSLTLIATANQGSEATYESGFVIDKFPISRPNLTFSTLTVSNMSPEDSSIYLCSVPLLATQETQYFGPGTRLLVL.

The chain is built from TRBV28 and TRBJ2-7; 11 bases match TRBD2. The junction had 3 bases not matched to a gene; V was cut back by 8 bases and J by 3 bases. Germline-derived CDR1 and CDR2 are MDHEN and SYDVKM. The CDR3 has 13 amino acids. The CDR3 loop reads CASGTSGIYEQYF. In nucleotides, the CDR3 is TGTGCCAGCGGGACTAGCGGTATCTACGAGCAGTACTTC.

This chain joins TRBV7-7 and TRBJ2-7; 10 bases agree with TRBD2. The CDR3 extends over 18 amino acids. The V gene's germline CDR1 is SSHAT and CDR2 FNYEAQ (reference sequence). The V gene end was trimmed by 0 bases and the J gene end by 1 base; junction bases not matched to a gene: 9. The DNA for the CDR3 is TGTGCCAGCAGCTTAGCTAGCGGGGGGCCCGCCGGGTCCTACGAGCAGTACTTC. The encoded protein is CASSLASGGPAGSYEQYF.

The chain couples TRBV7-8 to TRBJ1-5; D is uncertain. V was pared by 1 base and J by 3 bases, with 7 bases between. CDR3 length equals 14 residues. The V gene's germline CDR1 is SGHVS and CDR2 FQNEAQ. CDR3 loop: CASSLDRVNQPQHF. CDR3 nucleotide sequence: TGTGCCAGCAGCTTAGACCGAGTCAATCAGCCCCAGCATTTT. Full variable domain (rest looked up from reference TRBV7-8 and TRBJ1-5): GAGVSQSPRYKVAKRGQDVALRCDPISGHVSLFWYQQALGQGPEFLTYFQNEAQLDKSGLPSDRFFAERPEGSVSTLKIQRTQQEDSAVYLCASSLDRVNQPQHFGDGTRLSIL.

The chain recombines TRBV5-1 with TRBJ2-1; 11 positions match TRBD1. The germline V gene encodes CDR1 SGHRS and CDR2 YFSETQ. This CDR3 contains 16 residues. Losses at the gene ends were 4 bases for V and 8 bases for J; bases not matched to a gene: 11. The CDR3, as DNA: TGCGCCAGCAGCGCCCGGACAGGGGGCGATTTTTATGAGCAGTTCTTC. As protein: CASSARTGGDFYEQFF.

Here the CDR3 DNA reads TGTGCCAGCAGCGCGTCCAGGGGGACAGGGATCACTGAAGCTTTCTTT. Its translation is CASSASRGTGITEAFF. The chain uses TRBV9 and TRBJ1-1; TRBD1 matches 9 bases. The CDR3 is 16 residues long. In germline, CDR1 is SGDLS, CDR2 YYNGEE. V lost 3 bases to trimming and J lost 4 bases; unmatched junction nucleotides: 10.

V usage is TRBV7-8 and J usage is TRBJ2-7; 10 bases agree with TRBD2. Germline V gene data show CDR1 as SGHVS and CDR2 as FQNEAQ. J lost 3 bases, V lost 5 bases, and 7 bases had no gene match. The CDR3 is 15 residues long. The CDR3 DNA is TGTGCCAGCAGCAGTCCAGGACTAGCGGTCTACGAGCAGTACTTC. It encodes CASSSPGLAVYEQYF.

The rearrangement links TRBV7-2 to TRBJ2-7; D call uncertain. Germline V lookup: CDR1 SGHTA, CDR2 FQGNSA. The CDR3 is 13 amino acids. Between the trimmed V and J ends, which lost 3 bases and 1 base, there was a span of 7 bases. DNA for the CDR3: TGTGCCAGCAGCTTGGTTGAGTCCTACGAGCAGTACTTC. It codes for CASSLVESYEQYF.

The chain is built from TRBV5-8 and TRBJ2-1; 12 bases align to TRBD2. CDR3 length: 16 residues. With 6 bases clipped from V and 7 bases from J, the junction kept 11 bases outside the gene matches. From germline, CDR1 is SGHTS and CDR2 YDEGEE. This chain's CDR3 is CASNLLLAGGLNEQFF. The CDR3 nucleotides read TGTGCCAGCAACCTACTGCTAGCGGGAGGGCTTAATGAGCAGTTCTTC.

V is TRBV10-3 and J is TRBJ1-6, with a possible D match to TRBD1 (6 bases). V lost 6 bases, J lost 7 bases, and 16 bases lay in between. The germline gives CDR1 ENHRY, CDR2 SYGVKD. The CDR3 totals 15 residues. The CDR3: CAIRGAGHQNSPLHF. The DNA of the CDR3 is TGTGCCATCAGGGGGGCAGGCCATCAGAATTCACCCCTCCACTTT.

The CDR3 nucleotides are TGTGCCAGCAGCGTTCTAGCTCACGGGACTGGCTACAATGAGCAGTTCTTC. Translating it yields CASSVLAHGTGYNEQFF. The V gene is TRBV7-9, the J gene TRBJ2-1; weak D call: TRBD2 (6 bases). V was shortened by 5 bases and J by 3 bases, with 20 bases between the two germline ends. The germline V gene encodes CDR1 SEHNR and CDR2 FQNEAQ (reference sequence). The CDR3 sequence is 17 residues long.

The chain combines TRBV2 with TRBJ2-1; the D gene is possibly TRBD2 (6 bases). CDR1 is SNHLY, CDR2 FYNNEI, per germline. Trimming stripped 8 bases from V and 8 bases from J, with 13 bases between. This CDR3 spans 12 amino acids. In DNA form, the CDR3 reads TGTGCCAGCGGGGGGAACGGGGATGAGCAGTTCTTC. This sequence encodes CASGGNGDEQFF.

The chain joins TRBV2 to TRBJ2-7; 12 bases align to TRBD2. Per germline, CDR1 SNHLY and CDR2 FYNNEI. V shed 1 base and J 3 bases; nucleotides not matched to a gene: 7. CDR3 size: 17 residues. This CDR3 reads CASSEVRSSGGDYEQYF. DNA for the CDR3: TGTGCCAGCAGTGAAGTTAGGTCTAGCGGGGGGGACTACGAGCAGTACTTC.

The V gene is TRBV5-1, the J gene TRBJ2-5; 7 bases line up with TRBD2. V lost 0 bases and J lost 7; bases outside the gene matches: 12. The germline gives CDR1 SGHRS, CDR2 YFSETQ. The length of the CDR3 is 16 residues. The CDR3 nucleotides are TGCGCCAGCAGCTTGGGACTGGGCGGGGGTCCAGGGACCCAGTACTTC. Residues: CASSLGLGGGPGTQYF.

CDR3 coding DNA: TGTGCCAGCACCCCCGAGGGAAGGTTAGAGGGGGCCAACGTCCTGACTTTC. The encoded protein is CASTPEGRLEGANVLTF. The chain recombines TRBV27 with TRBJ2-6, with a possible D match to TRBD2 (5 bases). This CDR3 has 17 residues. Trimming stripped 7 bases from V and 4 bases from J, with 20 bases between. Per germline, CDR1 MNHEY and CDR2 SMNVEV (reference sequence).